In its sample, the clone carrying this TCR beta chain was seen a few times. Its matching antigen is unknown. The entry originates in a study of T cells after yellow fever vaccination. As for the study in general: Fractions containing few cells were prepared with SMART-Seq v4 Ultra Low Input.

CDR1 and CDR2 from the germline V gene are MGHRA and YSYEKL. V lost 0 bases to trimming and J lost 5 bases, with 19 bases between them. The length of the CDR3 is 17 residues. By 5'RACE template switching, TCR cDNA was produced, with a universal primer site and UMIs added in the process. TCRdb reanalysed the 5' RACE reads using MiXCR and keeps one entry per CDR3 protein. The data contain about 130,000 distinct CDR3 sequences, almost 9% of them singletons. Study results and limitations: FACS-sorted repertoires might harbor abundant contaminating clonotypes from the bulk population.

The chain is built from TRBV4-1 and TRBJ1-1; D perhaps matches TRBD1 (6 bases). The sequences come from CD8+ T cells sorted from PBMCs, collected on the day of the yellow fever booster vaccination. The sequence came from a man between 18 and 29 years old who received the YFV17D yellow fever vaccine. The chain's CDR3 is CASSQDIQGFIMTEAFF. In DNA form, the CDR3 reads TGCGCCAGCAGCCAAGATATCCAGGGGTTTATCATGACTGAAGCTTTCTTT.